The text below deals with one T cell receptor (beta chain). Its antigen is unknown. Trimming removed 5 bases at V and 7 bases at J, with 11 bases between. This CDR3 is built from 13 residues. Germline CDR1 reads SEHNR; CDR2 reads FQNEAQ (reference sequence). TCRdb ran MiXCR on the reads and lists one entry per CDR3 protein. The sample shows fewer than 350,000 distinct CDR3 sequences, more than 8% of them seen only once. These data originate in a study of T cell repertoires in cytomegalovirus infection. The study's findings and limits: Carriers of CMV plus the relevant HLA were identified by cumulative public TCR beta family frequency. Ex vivo responses were dominated by HLA-C-restricted CMV-specific TCR beta clonotypes.

This TCR was recovered from a human donor in good health (CMV status not recorded). Some clones in this sample may be carry-over from other donors' samples. The genes are TRBV7-9 and TRBJ2-2, with a possible D match to TRBD1 (5 bases). Sequencing was performed on PBMCs. CDR3 amino acids: CASSPSRDGELFF. The CDR3 bases are TGTGCCAGCAGCCCCTCCAGGGACGGGGAGCTGTTTTTT. The entire variable domain, with the rest obtained from reference TRBV7-9 and TRBJ2-2, is as follows: DTGVSQNPRHKITKRGQNVTFRCDPISEHNRLYWYRQTLGQGPEFLTYFQNEAQLEKSRLLSDRFSAERPKGSFSTLEIQRTEQGDSAMYLCASSPSRDGELFFGEGSRLTVL.